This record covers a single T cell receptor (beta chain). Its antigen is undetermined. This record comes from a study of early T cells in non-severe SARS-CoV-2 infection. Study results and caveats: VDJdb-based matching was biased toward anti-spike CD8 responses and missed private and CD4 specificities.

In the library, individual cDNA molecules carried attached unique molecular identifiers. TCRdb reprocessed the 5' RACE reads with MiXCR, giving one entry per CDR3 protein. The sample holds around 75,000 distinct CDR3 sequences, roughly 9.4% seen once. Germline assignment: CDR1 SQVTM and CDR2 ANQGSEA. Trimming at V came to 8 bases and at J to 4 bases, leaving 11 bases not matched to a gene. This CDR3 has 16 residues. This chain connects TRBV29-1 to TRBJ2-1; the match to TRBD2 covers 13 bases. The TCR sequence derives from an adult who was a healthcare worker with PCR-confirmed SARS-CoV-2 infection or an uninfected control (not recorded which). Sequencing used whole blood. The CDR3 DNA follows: TGCAGCTTTGGGGGACTAGCGGGACGGAGGTACAATGAGCAGTTCTTC. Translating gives CSFGGLAGRRYNEQFF.